A single sample gave rise to the 15 T cell receptor beta chains below, sequenced in a study of shared clonotypes between healthy human individuals. Assay: immunoSEQ multiplex PCR; the TCRdb copy retains only in-frame clones and omits some. The data contain about 2,500,000 clones, over 85% of them singletons. Sequencing input: naive CD4+ T cells sorted from blood. Subset meaning: CD45RA+ positively selected. These TCRs come from a man between 18 and 35 years old in good health.

The rearrangement links TRBV28 to TRBJ2-7, with D hard to call. Trimming left V 3 bases short and J 8 bases short, with 14 bases between. The CDR3 is 13 residues long. The germline V gene encodes CDR1 MDHEN and CDR2 SYDVKM. This CDR3 is CASSLIFLDQQYF. CDR3 coding DNA: TGTGCCAGCAGTTTGATATTTTTGGACCAGCAGTACTTC.

The chain joins TRBV28 to TRBJ2-1, with D unresolved. The V and J ends lost 4 bases and 4 bases respectively, with 11 bases between them. The CDR3 has 14 residues. Per germline, CDR1 MDHEN and CDR2 SYDVKM. CDR3 region: CASSSRTGYNEQFF. DNA for the CDR3: TGTGCCAGCAGTTCCCGAACTGGTTACAATGAGCAGTTCTTC.

This chain connects TRBV9 to TRBJ2-5; 8 positions agree with TRBD1. The CDR3 is 14 residues long. J lost 2 bases, V lost 3 bases, and 3 bases had no gene match. The germline V gene encodes CDR1 SGDLS and CDR2 YYNGEE. CDR3 residues: CASSDRDRQETQYF. CDR3 nucleotide sequence: TGTGCCAGCAGCGACCGGGACAGGCAAGAGACCCAGTACTTC.

Concerning this clone: The identical CDR3 is also encoded by other nucleotide sequences in the sample. The chain employs TRBV18 and TRBJ2-1, with D unresolved. Germline values: CDR1 KGHSH, CDR2 LQKENI. The CDR3 sequence is 13 residues long. V was trimmed by 1 base and J by 5 bases, leaving 6 bases between them. The DNA for the CDR3 is TGTGCCAGCTCACCACGAAGAGACAATGAGCAGTTCTTC. This gives the protein CASSPRRDNEQFF.

The CDR3 nucleotides read TGTGCCAGCAGTGAGATTATTATAGAGACCCAGTACTTC. It codes for CASSEIIIETQYF. This rearrangement joins TRBV25-1 to TRBJ2-5; no clear D. CDR3 length equals 13 residues. The V and J ends lost 3 bases and 4 bases respectively, with 9 bases between them. Germline V CDR1 and CDR2: MGHDK, SYGVNS. The full variable domain, its missing parts supplied by reference TRBV25-1 and TRBJ2-5, is EADIYQTPRYLVIGTGKKITLECSQTMGHDKMYWYQQDPGMELHLIHYSYGVNSTEKGDLSSESTVSRIRTEHFPLTLESARPSHTSQYLCASSEIIIETQYFGPGTRLLVL.

This clone turned up a few times. The J gene is TRBJ1-6, the V gene TRBV25-1; D ambiguous. In germline, CDR1 is MGHDK, CDR2 SYGVNS. V was trimmed by 3 bases and J by 0 bases, leaving 9 bases between them. This CDR3 has 16 residues. The CDR3 sequence: CASSDKGSSYNSPLHF. DNA of the CDR3: TGTGCCAGCAGTGACAAGGGTAGCTCCTATAATTCACCCCTCCACTTT.

The chain joins TRBV5-1 to TRBJ2-3, with D possibly matching TRBD2 (5 bases). Trimming stripped 4 bases from V and 1 base from J, with 16 bases between. CDR3 length equals 16 residues. CDR1 is SGHRS, CDR2 YFSETQ, per germline. CDR3 sequence: CASSPAGWGGTDTQYF. The CDR3 DNA reads as TGCGCCAGCAGCCCCGCCGGATGGGGAGGCACAGATACGCAGTATTTT.

The chain couples TRBV19 to TRBJ1-1; D not resolved. The CDR3 spans 19 residues. From germline, CDR1 is LNHDA and CDR2 SQIVND (reference sequence). Trimming left V 7 bases short and J 0 bases short, with 27 bases between. CDR3 in DNA: TGTGCCAGTAATAATCTCCGGCCGGGGAGGGCAAACATGAACACTGAAGCTTTCTTT. Translated, it gives CASNNLRPGRANMNTEAFF.

This chain uses TRBV4-3 with TRBJ2-3; TRBD2 agrees at 10 bases. The trim removed 4 bases at V and 0 bases at J, leaving 7 bases unmatched. Germline CDR1 LGHNA, CDR2 YSLEER. The CDR3 is made up of 17 amino acids. CDR3 region: CASSPRLAGSSTDTQYF. As DNA, the CDR3 is TGCGCCAGCAGCCCTCGACTAGCGGGCTCTAGCACAGATACGCAGTATTTT.

The chain recombines TRBV2 with TRBJ1-4, with 8 bases aligning to TRBD1. Germline V gene data show CDR1 as SNHLY and CDR2 as FYNNEI. The CDR3 runs 15 residues. J gave up 1 base and V 6 bases, and 4 bases lay outside the gene matches. The chain's CDR3 is CASSRGQGTNEKLFF. The CDR3 bases are TGTGCCAGCAGCCGCGGACAGGGAACTAATGAAAAACTGTTTTTT.

The rearrangement links TRBV9 to TRBJ2-3; weak D call: TRBD1 (5 bases). The CDR3 is made up of 13 amino acids. Trimming left V 0 bases short and J 10 bases short, with 12 bases between. Per the germline V gene, CDR1 is SGDLS and CDR2 is YYNGEE. The CDR3 nucleotides are TGTGCCAGCAGCGTAGGAAGGGCAGGGCCGCAGTATTTT. This translates into CASSVGRAGPQYF.

The chain employs TRBV2 and TRBJ2-3; D uncertain. The germline V gene has CDR1 SNHLY and CDR2 FYNNEI. V was trimmed by 6 bases and J by 2 bases, leaving 18 bases between them. This CDR3 is 16 amino acids long. As DNA, the CDR3 is TGTGCCAGCAGCGCGGAGTTCGGACGTTACACAGATACGCAGTATTTT. It translates to CASSAEFGRYTDTQYF.

This clone was detected once. CDR3 sequence: CASSKLGTDYNSPLHF. The CDR3 DNA follows: TGTGCCAGCAGCAAATTAGGGACTGACTATAATTCACCCCTCCACTTT. The chain couples TRBV21-1 to TRBJ1-6. TRBV21-1 is shown as a pseudogene. This CDR3 comprises 16 residues.

The chain uses TRBV6-4 and TRBJ2-1; 13 nucleotides match TRBD2. The CDR3 length is 16 residues. The trim removed 4 bases at V and 4 bases at J, leaving 4 bases unmatched. Germline V gives CDR1 MRHNA, CDR2 SNTAGT. CDR3 nucleotides: TGTGCCAGCAGTGGGACTAGCGGGGGACTATACAATGAGCAGTTCTTC. Translating gives CASSGTSGGLYNEQFF.

A single count supports this clone. J is TRBJ1-4 and V is TRBV2, with TRBD1 as a possible D gene (6 bases). Germline V lookup: CDR1 SNHLY, CDR2 FYNNEI. Trimming took off 6 bases at V and 7 bases at J, with 15 bases between the two ends. The CDR3 runs to 14 residues. The CDR3 loop reads CASRPGHPGEKLFF. DNA of the CDR3: TGTGCCAGCAGACCGGGACACCCTGGTGAAAAACTGTTTTTT.